What follows are 19 T cell receptor beta chains derived from one specimen sequenced in a study of cytomegalovirus exposure and HLA in healthy donors. Produced via immunoSEQ multiplex PCR; TCRdb's table is partial and in-frame only. The sample lists 85,000 to 120,000 clones; just under 95% were seen once. The material sequenced was PBMCs. The receptors come from a woman aged 18-29 years in good health and CMV-seronegative.

The genes are TRBV29-1 and TRBJ2-1; 12 bases fit TRBD2. The CDR3 has 13 residues. The V gene end was trimmed by 4 bases and the J gene end by 8 bases; junction bases not matched to a gene: 3. Per the germline V gene, CDR1 is SQVTM and CDR2 is ANQGSEA. CDR3 sequence reads: CSVASGRAYEQFF. CDR3 bases: TGCAGCGTTGCTAGCGGGAGGGCGTATGAGCAGTTCTTC.

J is TRBJ2-1 and V is TRBV5-6, with TRBD2 matching 9 bases. Germline V gives CDR1 SGHDT, CDR2 YYEEEE. The junction had 8 bases not matched to a gene; V was cut back by 1 base and J by 12 bases. This CDR3 is 14 amino acids long. In nucleotides, the CDR3 is TGTGCCAGCAGCTTGTTGACTAGCGGCGGGTCGCAGTTCTTC. Translating gives CASSLLTSGGSQFF.

The chain links TRBV4-1 to TRBJ2-7; 7 bases are shared with TRBD1. Looked up from germline, CDR1 is MGHRA and CDR2 is YSYEKL. This CDR3 spans 14 amino acids. The V gene end was trimmed by 3 bases and the J gene end by 4 bases; junction bases not matched to a gene: 6. The CDR3 nucleotides are TGCGCCAGCAGCCACGCAGACAGGGTGTACGAGCAGTACTTC. Translating it yields CASSHADRVYEQYF.

The chain has TRBV2 and TRBJ1-5; D is unresolved. Per germline, CDR1 SNHLY and CDR2 FYNNEI. The V and J ends lost 8 bases and 0 bases respectively, with 14 bases between them. The CDR3 sequence is 15 residues long. The CDR3 DNA sequence: TGTGCCAGCGAGTTACAGTCACTTAGCAATCAGCCCCAGCATTTT. This sequence encodes CASELQSLSNQPQHF.

The CDR3 loop is CASSSITGKMGWDEQFF. In DNA, the CDR3 is TGTGCCAGCAGCTCCATAACCGGGAAAATGGGGTGGGATGAGCAGTTCTTC. The rearrangement links TRBV7-8 to TRBJ2-1, with D possibly TRBD2 on 5 matching bases. CDR1 SGHVS and CDR2 FQNEAQ come from the germline V gene. V dropped 4 bases and J dropped 8 bases, with 24 bases sitting between them. The CDR3 totals 17 residues. The variable domain in full, completed from reference TRBV7-8 and TRBJ2-1, reads GAGVSQSPRYKVAKRGQDVALRCDPISGHVSLFWYQQALGQGPEFLTYFQNEAQLDKSGLPSDRFFAERPEGSVSTLKIQRTQQEDSAVYLCASSSITGKMGWDEQFFGPGTRLTVL.

The gene calls are TRBV30 and TRBJ2-7, with 8 bases identical to TRBD1. This CDR3 has 15 residues. Germline CDR1 is GTSNPN and CDR2 is SVGIG (reference sequence). Trimming at V came to 0 bases and at J to 2 bases, leaving 6 bases not matched to a gene. CDR3 protein: CAWSVQKGQAYEQYF. As DNA, the CDR3 is TGTGCCTGGAGTGTACAAAAGGGACAGGCCTACGAGCAGTACTTC.

This chain connects TRBV6-6 to TRBJ1-6; D is possibly TRBD1 (6 bases). CDR3 length equals 14 residues. The germline V and J ends were trimmed by 3 bases and 7 bases, with 10 bases remaining between them. Germline values: CDR1 MNHNY, CDR2 SVGAGI (reference sequence). The CDR3 is CASSYQGTNSPLHF. The CDR3 DNA sequence: TGTGCCAGCAGTTATCAGGGGACGAATTCACCCCTCCACTTT.

This clone was found once. The chain uses TRBV23-1 and TRBJ1-2; D uncertain. TRBV23-1 has ORF status, its function being uncertain. Trimming pared 0 bases from V and 8 bases from J, leaving 25 bases between. The CDR3 sequence is 18 residues long. In DNA form, the CDR3 reads TGCGCCAGCAGTCAATCGGCGTTGGGCAGTTGGGTCCCTCTCGGCTACACCTTC. Protein: CASSQSALGSWVPLGYTF.

V and J are TRBV19 and TRBJ2-7, with 8 nucleotides matching TRBD2. CDR3 length equals 14 residues. V shed 1 base and J 1 base; nucleotides not matched to a gene: 0. Germline V lookup: CDR1 LNHDA, CDR2 SQIVND (reference sequence). The CDR3 nucleotides are TGTGCCAGTAGTATAGCTAGCGGGTCCTACGAGCAGTACTTC. Encoded protein: CASSIASGSYEQYF.

The chain couples TRBV25-1 to TRBJ2-2; 7 bases agree with TRBD2. The CDR3 has 15 amino acids. Germline V gene lookup returns CDR1 MGHDK and CDR2 SYGVNS. V lost 7 bases to trimming and J lost 4 bases; unmatched junction nucleotides: 9. CDR3 nucleotides: TGTGCCAGCACCGAATGGGGGGGTACCACCGGGGAGCTGTTTTTT. This codes for CASTEWGGTTGELFF.

J is TRBJ1-1 and V is TRBV16; a weak D match, TRBD1 (5 bases). The V gene's germline CDR1 is KGHSY and CDR2 FQNENV. V lost 2 bases and J 1 base, leaving 8 bases between the germline ends. CDR3 length equals 14 residues. The CDR3 loop is CASSQQGTNTEAFF. CDR3 DNA: TGTGCCAGCAGCCAACAGGGCACGAACACTGAAGCTTTCTTT.

V gene TRBV7-8 combines with J gene TRBJ1-2, with D possibly being TRBD1 (6 bases). V lost 1 base and J 4 bases, leaving 19 bases between the germline ends. The germline gives CDR1 SGHVS, CDR2 FQNEAQ. The CDR3 spans 17 residues. The CDR3 sequence is CASSLGRSQGASYGYTF. DNA of the CDR3: TGTGCCAGCAGCTTAGGGCGGTCACAGGGTGCGAGCTATGGCTACACCTTC.

There are a few counts of this clone. The chain joins TRBV11-2 to TRBJ2-3; weak D call: TRBD2 (6 bases). The germline V gene has CDR1 SGHAT and CDR2 FQNNGV. Trimming shortened V by 0 bases and J by 2 bases, and 9 bases separated the two germline ends. The CDR3 is 15 amino acids. The CDR3, as DNA: TGTGCCAGCAGCTTAGACGCGGGGAACACAGATACGCAGTATTTT. The encoded protein is CASSLDAGNTDTQYF.

This chain links TRBV5-8 with TRBJ2-7; 7 nucleotides match TRBD1. With V trimmed by 0 bases and J by 4 bases, 4 bases remained unmatched. From germline, CDR1 is SGHTS and CDR2 YDEGEE. The CDR3 runs 14 residues. The CDR3 DNA is TGTGCCAGCAGCTTGGCCGCCAGGGGGTACGAGCAGTACTTC. This gives the protein CASSLAARGYEQYF.

The genes are TRBV11-2 and TRBJ2-3; maybe TRBD1 (5 bases). CDR1 is SGHAT, CDR2 FQNNGV, per germline. The CDR3 runs 15 residues. V lost 2 bases to trimming and J lost 3 bases, with 12 bases between them. The CDR3 bases are TGTGCCAGCAGCTTAACAAGGGGCTTTACAGATACGCAGTATTTT. Amino acid sequence: CASSLTRGFTDTQYF.

The chain couples TRBV13 to TRBJ1-2; 7 positions agree with TRBD1. V gave up 5 bases and J gave up 5 bases; unmatched junction bases: 14. Germline CDR1 reads PRHDT; CDR2 reads FYEKMQ (reference sequence). This CDR3 region has 16 residues. CDR3 protein: CASSVAGGGVGYGYTF. The DNA of the CDR3 is TGTGCCAGCAGCGTTGCTGGAGGGGGCGTAGGATATGGCTACACCTTC.

The rearrangement uses TRBV4-1 and TRBJ2-3, with 10 positions matching TRBD2. CDR1 MGHRA and CDR2 YSYEKL come from the germline V gene. This CDR3 region has 14 residues. Unmatched junction bases numbered 3, after V lost 2 bases and J lost 7 bases. CDR3: CASSQRTSGNTQYF. The DNA for the CDR3 is TGCGCCAGCAGCCAAAGGACTAGCGGTAATACGCAGTATTTT.

The chain employs TRBV5-1 and TRBJ1-1, with TRBD1 identical over 9 bases. CDR1 SGHRS and CDR2 YFSETQ come from the germline V gene. J lost 5 bases, V lost 4 bases, and 6 bases had no gene match. This CDR3 has 14 residues. DNA for the CDR3: TGCGCCAGCAGCCCATGGACAGGGGATACTGAAGCTTTCTTT. Its translation is CASSPWTGDTEAFF. Looking up the rest from reference TRBV5-1 and TRBJ1-1 gives the full variable domain: KAGVTQTPRYLIKTRGQQVTLSCSPISGHRSVSWYQQTPGQGLQFLFEYFSETQRNKGNFPGRFSGRQFSNSRSEMNVSTLELGDSALYLCASSPWTGDTEAFFGQGTRLTVV.

The genes are TRBV13 and TRBJ1-6; 7 positions match TRBD1. V was pared by 5 bases and J by 9 bases, with 10 bases of the junction left unmatched. CDR3 length: 15 amino acids. Germline assignment: CDR1 PRHDT and CDR2 FYEKMQ (reference sequence). This CDR3 reads CASSERQGGGSPLHF. The CDR3 coding sequence is TGTGCCAGCAGCGAACGACAGGGAGGCGGTTCACCCCTCCACTTT.